Below, 7 T cell receptor beta chains from the same sample are listed, as sequenced in a study of T cells in Graves' hyperthyroidism and ophthalmopathy. TCR beta CDR3 regions were amplified from RNA transcripts. The HTBI primer set drove a first-round RT-PCR of the TCR CDR3. TCRdb itself ran the multiplex PCR reads through MiXCR, one entry per CDR3 protein. The sample holds around 440,000 distinct CDR3 sequences, around 14% seen once. The sample consisted of blood. The receptor set was obtained from a woman in her late teens or twenties with Graves' hyperthyroidism.

This clonotype was observed at least ten times. The gene calls are TRBV6-1 and TRBJ1-5; 7 bases map to TRBD1. The CDR3 sequence is 15 residues long. V shed 3 bases, J shed 5 bases, and the junction held 7 bases outside the gene matches. Germline CDR1 and CDR2: MNHNS and SASEGT. CDR3 residues: CASSDDRAGDQPQHF. CDR3 coding DNA: TGTGCCAGCAGTGACGACAGGGCGGGTGATCAGCCCCAGCATTTT.

The chain is built from TRBV5-4 and TRBJ2-7; TRBD2 matches at 14 bases. Looked up from germline, CDR1 is SGHNT and CDR2 is YYREEE (reference sequence). Trimming at V came to 4 bases and at J to 3 bases, leaving 6 bases not matched to a gene. This CDR3 comprises 16 residues. CDR3 sequence reads: CASSGGLAGVLYEQYF. CDR3 nucleotide sequence: TGTGCCAGCAGCGGGGGACTAGCGGGAGTTCTCTACGAGCAGTACTTC.

This chain links TRBV10-3 with TRBJ2-1; D gene unclear. Germline V gene lookup returns CDR1 ENHRY and CDR2 SYGVKD. This CDR3 is built from 14 residues. V lost 7 bases and J lost 4, with 14 bases in between. In nucleotides, the CDR3 is TGTGCCATCAAGTACTCGGACGTTTACAATGAGCAGTTCTTC. It codes for CAIKYSDVYNEQFF.

This clonotype was picked up many times. The chain recombines TRBV7-2 with TRBJ2-7; maybe TRBD1 (6 bases). The CDR3 runs to 15 residues. CDR1 is SGHTA, CDR2 FQGNSA, per germline. Deletions cut 2 bases from V and 2 bases from J, with 13 bases between. CDR3 sequence (DNA): TGTGCCAGCAGCTTAAGGGGGTTGACCACCTACGAGCAGTACTTC. As protein: CASSLRGLTTYEQYF.

CDR3 in amino acids: CASKKQGAVYEQYF. Written as DNA, the CDR3 is TGTGCCAGCAAGAAACAGGGGGCCGTCTACGAGCAGTACTTC. The chain has TRBV2 and TRBJ2-7, with TRBD1 matching 9 bases. From germline, CDR1 is SNHLY and CDR2 FYNNEI. The CDR3 totals 14 residues. The J segment lost 3 bases and the V segment lost 7 bases, leaving 7 bases of the junction unmatched.

In its sample, this clonotype was seen many times. V and J are TRBV20-1 and TRBJ2-1; 7 nucleotides agree with TRBD2. Germline assignment: CDR1 DFQATT and CDR2 SNEGSKA (reference sequence). This CDR3 spans 15 amino acids. With V trimmed by 0 bases and J by 4 bases, 6 bases remained unmatched. This CDR3 is CSARDQERGYNEQFF. The CDR3, as DNA: TGCAGTGCTAGAGATCAGGAGCGGGGTTACAATGAGCAGTTCTTC.

This clonotype was picked up many times. The rearrangement joins TRBV6-4 to TRBJ2-2; TRBD2 matches 8 bases. The V segment lost 0 bases and the J segment 1 base; nucleotides outside the gene matches: 1. Germline loops: CDR1 MRHNA, CDR2 SNTAGT. This CDR3 region has 16 residues. This CDR3 is CASSDSTSENTGELFF. The CDR3, as DNA: TGTGCCAGCAGTGACTCGACTAGCGAGAACACCGGGGAGCTGTTTTTT.